The 19 T cell receptor beta chains listed next were all sequenced from one sample in a study of cytomegalovirus exposure and HLA in healthy donors. Primers included in the PCR were 60 Vbeta and 13 Jbeta primers. Libraries were prepared by immunoSEQ multiplex PCR; TCRdb keeps only in-frame clonotypes and omits some of them. The data contain over 80,000 clones, about four fifths of them singletons. Source material: PBMCs. These receptors were obtained from a man aged 40-49 years in good health and CMV-seropositive.

The chain uses TRBV4-1 and TRBJ2-7, with 10 bases aligning to TRBD2. V was clipped by 1 base and J by 5 bases; unmatched bases: 8. Germline CDR1 is MGHRA and CDR2 is YSYEKL. This CDR3 contains 16 residues. DNA of the CDR3: TGCGCCAGCAGCCAAGGGGTAGGAACTAGCGGGGACGAGCAGTACTTC. It specifies CASSQGVGTSGDEQYF.

V is TRBV9 and J is TRBJ2-1; D is possibly TRBD1 (6 bases). CDR1 and CDR2 (germline): SGDLS, YYNGEE. The CDR3 runs 16 residues. Trimming took off 0 bases at V and 9 bases at J, with 19 bases between the two ends. Written as DNA, the CDR3 is TGTGCCAGCAGCGTAGGATGGGCAGGGGAGTCGACTGAGCAGTTCTTC. Protein product: CASSVGWAGESTEQFF.

The V gene is TRBV5-4, the J gene TRBJ2-3, with 11 bases aligning to TRBD2. The junction had 3 bases not matched to a gene; V was cut back by 0 bases and J by 0 bases. CDR3 length equals 17 residues. Germline CDR1 reads SGHNT; CDR2 reads YYREEE (reference sequence). The CDR3 loop reads CASSLGLAGSSTDTQYF. In nucleotides, the CDR3 is TGTGCCAGCAGCTTGGGACTAGCGGGATCTAGCACAGATACGCAGTATTTT.

This clone has only one observation. The rearrangement joins TRBV4-2 to TRBJ2-3; 9 positions agree with TRBD2. Germline V gives CDR1 LGHNA, CDR2 YNFKEQ. CDR3 size: 15 residues. With V trimmed by 5 bases and J by 0 bases, 3 bases remained unmatched. CDR3 nucleotides: TGTGCCAGCAGCGCGGGGGGGACTAGCACAGATACGCAGTATTTT. Protein sequence: CASSAGGTSTDTQYF.

In the case of this clone: One junction end disagrees with the germline gene, perhaps due to a read error. This sequence joins TRBV28 and TRBJ2-6; 8 bases match TRBD2. Germline V gene data show CDR1 as MDHEN and CDR2 as SYDVKM. The CDR3 loop spans 17 amino acids. The CDR3 region is CASSPRSGGSGANGLTF. The CDR3, as DNA: TGTGCCAGCAGCCCTCGAAGCGGGGGTTCTGGGGCCAACGGCCTGACTTTC.

This chain connects TRBV14 to TRBJ2-1; D perhaps matches TRBD1 (5 bases). Germline V gives CDR1 SGHDN, CDR2 FVKESK. The CDR3 consists of 12 residues. The ends were cut back, 1 base at V and 12 bases at J, with 10 bases in the middle. The CDR3 spells CASSQGGAVQFF. In DNA form, the CDR3 reads TGTGCCAGCAGCCAAGGTGGGGCTGTGCAGTTCTTC. Filled out from reference TRBV14 and TRBJ2-1, the complete variable domain reads EAGVTQFPSHSVIEKGQTVTLRCDPISGHDNLYWYRRVMGKEIKFLLHFVKESKQDESGMPNNRFLAERTGGTYSTLKVQPAELEDSGVYFCASSQGGAVQFFGPGTRLTVL.

J is TRBJ2-4 and V is TRBV14; D may be TRBD1 (6 bases). CDR1 is SGHDN and CDR2 is FVKESK in the germline V gene. CDR3 length: 17 residues. V lost 4 bases to trimming and J lost 0 bases, with 16 bases between them. The DNA for the CDR3 is TGTGCCAGCAGCCTCTCGTTGGGACATCTAGCCAAAAACATTCAGTACTTC. Translated: CASSLSLGHLAKNIQYF.

This clone was found once. This chain links TRBV5-5 with TRBJ1-3; TRBD1 matches 9 bases. The CDR3 is 15 amino acids. V dropped 2 bases and J dropped 5; count of bases not matched to a gene: 5. Per germline, CDR1 SGHKS and CDR2 YYEKEE (reference sequence). CDR3 loop: CASSFGTGTRNTIYF. The CDR3 DNA reads TGTGCCAGCAGCTTCGGGACAGGGACGAGAAACACCATATATTTT.

The chain joins TRBV7-9 to TRBJ2-7; TRBD2 is a possible D gene (5 bases). The CDR3 contains 15 residues. Trimming left V 0 bases short and J 2 bases short, with 11 bases between. From germline, CDR1 is SEHNR and CDR2 FQNEAQ (reference sequence). The CDR3 nucleotides are TGTGCCAGCAGCTTAGCCGGACCGAGGGCCTACGAGCAGTACTTC. Translation gives CASSLAGPRAYEQYF.

The chain carries TRBV10-3 and TRBJ1-2; TRBD1 matches 11 bases. Germline V gene lookup returns CDR1 ENHRY and CDR2 SYGVKD. The CDR3 is made up of 16 amino acids. The ends lost 3 bases at V and 4 bases at J; junction bases unmatched: 7. CDR3 in DNA: TGTGCCATCAGTGACCACCCCGGGACAGGGGGCTATGGCTACACCTTC. This codes for CAISDHPGTGGYGYTF.

V usage is TRBV5-1 and J usage is TRBJ2-3, with unresolved D. Germline CDR1 reads SGHRS; CDR2 reads YFSETQ. Trimming cost V 0 bases and J 5 bases, with 13 bases left between them. There are 15 residues in the CDR3. CDR3 bases: TGCGCCAGCAGCTTGGGTGGTAGCACCGTAGATACGCAGTATTTT. Amino acid sequence: CASSLGGSTVDTQYF.

The rearrangement uses TRBV27 and TRBJ1-5, with D tentatively TRBD1 (6 bases). Germline V gene data show CDR1 as MNHEY and CDR2 as SMNVEV (reference sequence). Trimming removed 5 bases at V and 4 bases at J, with 9 bases between. There are 13 residues in the CDR3. CDR3 bases: TGTGCCAGCAGTCCAACAGGGAATCAGCCCCAGCATTTT. This encodes CASSPTGNQPQHF.

The chain carries TRBV30 and TRBJ2-7; 8 nucleotides agree with TRBD2. This CDR3 is built from 13 residues. Losses at the gene ends were 2 bases for V and 2 bases for J; bases not matched to a gene: 2. Germline CDR1 reads GTSNPN; CDR2 reads SVGIG (reference sequence). CDR3 DNA: TGTGCCTGGAGTACGGGGGGGCCCTACGAGCAGTACTTC. Amino acid sequence: CAWSTGGPYEQYF.

This clone was counted only a few times. The V call is TRBV12-5, the J call TRBJ2-5, with D possibly being TRBD2 (5 bases). Trimming removed 8 bases from V and 5 bases from J, with 21 bases in between. Per the germline V gene, CDR1 is LGHNT and CDR2 is FRNRAP. This CDR3 has 15 amino acids. The CDR3 is CASRPGLHPRETQYF. CDR3 in DNA: TGTGCTAGTCGTCCTGGACTCCACCCTCGGGAGACCCAGTACTTC. Full variable domain (rest looked up from reference TRBV12-5 and TRBJ2-5): DARVTQTPRHKVTEMGQEVTMRCQPILGHNTVFWYRQTMMQGLELLAYFRNRAPLDDSGMPKDRFSAEMPDATLATLKIQPSEPRDSAVYFCASRPGLHPRETQYFGPGTRLLVL.

The chain employs TRBV29-1 and TRBJ2-1; TRBD2 matches at 9 bases. This CDR3 contains 13 residues. With V trimmed by 7 bases and J by 10 bases, 11 bases remained unmatched. Germline V gene data show CDR1 as SQVTM and CDR2 as ANQGSEA. The DNA for the CDR3 is TGCAGCGGGGGGGCGGGAGGGCGGAGGGAGCAGTTCTTC. Translation: CSGGAGGRREQFF.

This clone was seen only once. The CDR3 DNA is TGCGCCAGCAGCTTGGAGGTACAGGGTTCCGGGGCCAACGTCCTGACTTTC. The encoded protein is CASSLEVQGSGANVLTF. The chain has TRBV5-1 and TRBJ2-6, with D possibly matching TRBD1 (6 bases). The V end was cut by 0 bases, the J end by 4 bases, with 14 bases between. Germline CDR1 SGHRS, CDR2 YFSETQ. CDR3 length equals 17 residues.

The CDR3 DNA reads as TGTGCCAGCAGCCGGGACACCAACACTGAAGCTTTCTTT. It yields the protein CASSRDTNTEAFF. V and J are TRBV7-7 and TRBJ1-1, with D maybe TRBD1 (6 bases). Trimming left V 5 bases short and J 2 bases short, with 9 bases between. This CDR3 comprises 13 residues. The V gene's germline CDR1 is SSHAT and CDR2 FNYEAQ (reference sequence).

The V gene is TRBV28, the J gene TRBJ2-5, with D possibly matching TRBD1 (7 bases). The CDR3 runs 13 residues. The germline CDR1 and CDR2 sequences are MDHEN and SYDVKM. V was shortened by 6 bases and J by 2 bases, with 10 bases between the two germline ends. This chain's CDR3 is CASRGGQQETQYF. CDR3 DNA: TGTGCCAGCAGGGGGGGACAGCAAGAGACCCAGTACTTC.

The genes are TRBV5-1 and TRBJ2-4; a possible D gene is TRBD1 (5 bases). The CDR3 extends over 13 amino acids. Trimming took off 3 bases at V and 5 bases at J, with 9 bases between the two ends. Germline V gene lookup returns CDR1 SGHRS and CDR2 YFSETQ. CDR3 DNA: TGCGCCAGCAGCTCGGACAACCAAAACATTCAGTACTTC. Protein: CASSSDNQNIQYF.